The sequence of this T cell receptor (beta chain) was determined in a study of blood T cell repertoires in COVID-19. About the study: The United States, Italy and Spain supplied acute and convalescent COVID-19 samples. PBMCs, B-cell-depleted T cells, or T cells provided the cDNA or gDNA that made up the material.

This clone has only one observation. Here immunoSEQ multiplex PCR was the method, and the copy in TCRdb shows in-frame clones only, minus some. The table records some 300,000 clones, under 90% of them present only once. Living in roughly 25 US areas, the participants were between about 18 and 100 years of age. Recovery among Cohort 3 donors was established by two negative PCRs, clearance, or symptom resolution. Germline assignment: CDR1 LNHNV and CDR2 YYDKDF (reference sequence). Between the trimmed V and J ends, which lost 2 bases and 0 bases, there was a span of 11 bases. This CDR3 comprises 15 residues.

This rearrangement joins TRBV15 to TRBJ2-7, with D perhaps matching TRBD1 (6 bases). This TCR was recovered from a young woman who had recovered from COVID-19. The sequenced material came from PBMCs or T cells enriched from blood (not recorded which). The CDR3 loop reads CATSRSRGISYEQYF. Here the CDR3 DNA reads TGTGCCACCAGCAGAAGCAGGGGAATCTCCTACGAGCAGTACTTC. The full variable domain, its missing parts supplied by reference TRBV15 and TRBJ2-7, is DAMVIQNPRYQVTQFGKPVTLSCSQTLNHNVMYWYQQKSSQAPKLLFHYYDKDFNNEADTPDNFQSRRPNTSFCFLDIRSPGLGDTAMYLCATSRSRGISYEQYFGPGTRLTVT.